This T cell receptor beta chain emerged from a study of blood T cell repertoires in COVID-19. Across the whole study: Sources were T cells, B-cell-depleted T cells, or PBMCs; the material itself was cDNA or gDNA.

Seattle cases were enrolled at active infection and followed longitudinally. Germline CDR1 is ENHRY and CDR2 is SYGVKD. This CDR3 comprises 13 residues. V gave up 5 bases and J gave up 2 bases; unmatched junction bases: 0. Original processing methods: Estimates of nucleated cell counts were drawn from the amplification of reference gene primers. Some clones are missing from TCRdb's copy, which holds only in-frame ones; the method was immunoSEQ multiplex PCR. That table furnishes V, J and clone size, whereas the DNA furnished D and trimming. The table lists about 160,000 clones, 70% to 90% of them singletons.

The source material was peripheral blood. This chain uses TRBV10-3 with TRBJ1-5, with 7 bases lining up with TRBD1. This TCR was recovered from a woman in her 50s with COVID-19, enrolled during active disease. In DNA form, the CDR3 reads TGTGCCATCAGTACAGGGGGCAATCAGCCCCAGCATTTT. Its protein is CAISTGGNQPQHF.